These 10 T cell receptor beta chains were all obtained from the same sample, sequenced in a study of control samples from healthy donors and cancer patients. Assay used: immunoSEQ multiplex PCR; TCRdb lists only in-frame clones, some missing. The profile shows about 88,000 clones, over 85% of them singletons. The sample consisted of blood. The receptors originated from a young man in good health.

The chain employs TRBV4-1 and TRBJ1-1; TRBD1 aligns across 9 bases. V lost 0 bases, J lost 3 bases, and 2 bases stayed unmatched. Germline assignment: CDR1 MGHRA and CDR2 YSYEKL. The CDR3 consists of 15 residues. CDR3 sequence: CASSQDRDRDTEAFF. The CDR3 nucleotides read TGCGCCAGCAGCCAAGACCGGGACAGGGACACTGAAGCTTTCTTT.

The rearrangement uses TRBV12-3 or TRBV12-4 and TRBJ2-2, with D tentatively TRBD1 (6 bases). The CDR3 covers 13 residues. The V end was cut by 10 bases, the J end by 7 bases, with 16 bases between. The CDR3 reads CATNTGTDGELFF. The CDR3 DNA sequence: TGTGCCACCAATACAGGGACGGACGGGGAGCTGTTTTTT.

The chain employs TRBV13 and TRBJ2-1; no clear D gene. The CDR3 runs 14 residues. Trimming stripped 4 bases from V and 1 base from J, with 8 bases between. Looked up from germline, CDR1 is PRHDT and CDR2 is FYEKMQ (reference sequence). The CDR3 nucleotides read TGTGCCAGCAGCTCCGGACGGTCCTACAATGAGCAGTTCTTC. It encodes CASSSGRSYNEQFF.

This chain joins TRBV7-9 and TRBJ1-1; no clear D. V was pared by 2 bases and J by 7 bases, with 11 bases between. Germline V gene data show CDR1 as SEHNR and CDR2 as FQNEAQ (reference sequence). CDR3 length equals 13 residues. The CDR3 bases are TGTGCCAGCAGCTTAAGGAACGGAATTGAAGCTTTCTTT. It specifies CASSLRNGIEAFF. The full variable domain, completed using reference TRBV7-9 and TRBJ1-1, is DTGVSQNPRHKITKRGQNVTFRCDPISEHNRLYWYRQTLGQGPEFLTYFQNEAQLEKSRLLSDRFSAERPKGSFSTLEIQRTEQGDSAMYLCASSLRNGIEAFFGQGTRLTVV.

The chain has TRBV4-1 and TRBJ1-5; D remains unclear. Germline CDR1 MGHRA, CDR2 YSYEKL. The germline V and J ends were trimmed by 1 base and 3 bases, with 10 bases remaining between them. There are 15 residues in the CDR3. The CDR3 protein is CASSQADKDNQPQHF. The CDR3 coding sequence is TGCGCCAGCAGCCAAGCCGATAAGGACAATCAGCCCCAGCATTTT.

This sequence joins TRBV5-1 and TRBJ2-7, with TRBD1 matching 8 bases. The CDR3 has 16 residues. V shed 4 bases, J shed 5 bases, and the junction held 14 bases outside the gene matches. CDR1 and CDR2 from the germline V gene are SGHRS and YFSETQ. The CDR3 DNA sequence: TGCGCCAGCAGCCTGGAGAGCTGGACAGGGTCTAACGAGCAGTACTTC. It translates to CASSLESWTGSNEQYF.

For the CDR3, the DNA is TGTGCCAGCAGCTCGATCTTTTACGAGCAGTACTTC. This sequence encodes CASSSIFYEQYF. V usage is TRBV11-2 and J usage is TRBJ2-7; D not resolved. The CDR3 totals 12 residues. The germline gives CDR1 SGHAT, CDR2 FQNNGV. Trimming stripped 4 bases from V and 4 bases from J, with 8 bases between. Together with reference TRBV11-2 and TRBJ2-7, the CDR3 gives the full variable domain: EAGVAQSPRYKIIEKRQSVAFWCNPISGHATLYWYQQILGQGPKLLIQFQNNGVVDDSQLPKDRFSAERLKGVDSTLKIQPAKLEDSAVYLCASSSIFYEQYFGPGTRLTVT.

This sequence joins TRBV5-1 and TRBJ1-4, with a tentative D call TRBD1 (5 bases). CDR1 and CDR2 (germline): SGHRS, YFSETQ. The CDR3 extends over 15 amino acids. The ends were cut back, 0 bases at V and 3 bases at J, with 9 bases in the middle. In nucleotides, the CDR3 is TGCGCCAGCAGCTTGGAAAGGGGTTCTAATGAAAAACTGTTTTTT. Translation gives CASSLERGSNEKLFF.

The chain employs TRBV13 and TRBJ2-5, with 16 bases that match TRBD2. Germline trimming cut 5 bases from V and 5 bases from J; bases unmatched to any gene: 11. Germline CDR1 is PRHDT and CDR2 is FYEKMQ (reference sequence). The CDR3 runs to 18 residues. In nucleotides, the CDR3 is TGTGCCAGCAGCCAAAAAGGGACTAGCGGGAGGGCCGGGGAGACCCAGTACTTC. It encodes CASSQKGTSGRAGETQYF.

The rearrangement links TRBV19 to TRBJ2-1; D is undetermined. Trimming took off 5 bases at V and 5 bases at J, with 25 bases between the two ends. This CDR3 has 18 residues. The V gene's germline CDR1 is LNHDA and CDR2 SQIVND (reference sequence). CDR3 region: CASSRLPRQANPNNEQFF. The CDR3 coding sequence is TGTGCCAGTAGTCGACTCCCCAGGCAAGCTAACCCGAACAATGAGCAGTTCTTC.